These T cell receptor beta chains were read from a single sample in a study of shared clonotypes between healthy human individuals. Only in-frame clones appear in the TCRdb table, and some are missing; sequencing was by immunoSEQ multiplex PCR. The sample includes fewer than 3 million clones, 85% to 95% of them seen just once. Sample: naive CD4+ T cells from PBMCs. The source of these receptors is a man younger than 35 in good health. Some clones in this sample may be carry-over from other donors' samples. Both conserved end residues are part of each CDR3. The D gene is left open where the match is weak.

cdr3_aa j_call v_call d_call
CASSLTGGVHQPQHF TRBJ1-5 TRBV28 TRBD1
CASSQEAPGQGIGGYTF TRBJ1-2 TRBV4-3 TRBD1
CASSPRRGGSSPREQFF TRBJ2-1 TRBV13 TRBD2
CASSTQGYQETQYF TRBJ2-5 TRBV5-1 TRBD1
CASSFRENTEAFF TRBJ1-1 TRBV11-2 NA
CAWGRGYYGYTF TRBJ1-2 TRBV30 NA
CASSYTRTYYEQYF TRBJ2-7 TRBV18 NA
CASSLLGPGHNQPQHF TRBJ1-5 TRBV5-8 NA
CASMTRPHNGNYGYTF TRBJ1-2 TRBV27 NA
CASSSRSPQLREQYF TRBJ2-7 TRBV5-6 NA
CASSLNFGETQNF TRBJ2-5 TRBV7-2 NA
CASSRTGTVRKLFF TRBJ1-4 TRBV28 TRBD1
CASGSTGGFSGNTIYF TRBJ1-3 TRBV18 TRBD1
CASSFPAGTDTQYF TRBJ2-3 TRBV28 NA
CASSLTFEWDYNEQFF TRBJ2-1 TRBV7-8 NA
CASSPGQGGYEQYF TRBJ2-7 TRBV6-5 TRBD1
CASSKNPGQVADTQYF TRBJ2-3 TRBV5-1 TRBD1
CASSQTFGGPYEQYF NA TRBV4-1 NA
CASSQRGRVGTGELFF TRBJ2-2 TRBV14 NA
CASSTTGESYNEQFF TRBJ2-1 TRBV5-1 TRBD1